Presented here are 21 T cell receptor beta chains from one specimen sequenced in a study of T cell clonality in common variable immunodeficiency. Whole-study results and caveats: Reportedly, TCR beta sequences from common variable immunodeficiency showed fewer deletions and N-nucleotide insertions.

Sequencing was performed with immunoSEQ multiplex PCR; in TCRdb, only in-frame clones are kept and a portion is missing. Observed are approximately 12,000 clones, no singletons, with the top ten taking around 6.5%. Their antigens are not known. Sequencing was done on a sample of peripheral blood mononuclear cells. The receptors come from a human donor with common variable immunodeficiency.

On this clone: Read data end 3 residues before the CDR3 end; the end is taken from the germline J gene. The rearrangement joins TRBV6-2 or TRBV6-3 to TRBJ2-5, with D possibly matching TRBD1 (5 bases). The CDR3 length is 13 residues. Trimming removed 2 bases at V and 1 base at J, with 5 bases between. The germline V gene encodes CDR1 MNHEY and CDR2 SVGEGT. CDR3 DNA (partial): TGTGCCAGCAGTTACGGGGCCCAAGAGACC. Its protein is CASSYGAQET. The whole CDR3 sequence is CASSYGAQETQYF.

This clone has a count of ten or more. The read gets to within 3 residues of the CDR3 end, and the germline J gene fills in the rest. The chain recombines TRBV6-1 with TRBJ2-1; D is possibly TRBD1 (5 bases). The CDR3 spans 15 residues. Germline values: CDR1 MNHNS, CDR2 SASEGT. Deletions cut 4 bases from V and 0 bases from J, with 10 bases between. Incomplete CDR3 DNA: TGTGCCAGCAGTGTTGGGGCAAGCTCCTACAATGAG. Protein: CASSVGASSYNE. The whole CDR3 reads CASSVGASSYNEQFF.

In this sample, this clone turned up many times. The read terminates 3 residues before the CDR3 end, so the remaining end is supplied by the germline J gene. This chain joins TRBV7-3 and TRBJ1-4; possibly TRBD1 for D (5 bases). This CDR3 contains 14 residues. Looked up from germline, CDR1 is SGHTA and CDR2 is FQGTGA. V was trimmed by 8 bases and J by 7 bases, leaving 17 bases between them. The CDR3 bases that were read are TGTGCCAGCGGCCGATACCAGGGAACTGAAAAA. It encodes CASGRYQGTEK. In full, the CDR3 is CASGRYQGTEKLFF.

Regarding this clone: Sequencing ends 3 residues short of the CDR3 end; the germline J gene provides the rest. The rearrangement joins TRBV4-2 to TRBJ2-5; 11 positions match TRBD2. With V trimmed by 4 bases and J by 5 bases, 12 bases remained unmatched. The CDR3 spans 17 residues. The germline CDR1 and CDR2 sequences are LGHNA and YNFKEQ. The part of the CDR3 DNA that was read is TGTGCCAGCAGCCCCGGAGGTAGCGGGGGGGTCGGGGAGACC. This encodes CASSPGGSGGVGET. From start to end, the CDR3 is CASSPGGSGGVGETQYF.

This clone has only a few counts. The CDR3 sequence is CASSLSAERGYTGELFF. Incomplete CDR3 DNA: TGTGCCAGCTCACTATCGGCTGAGCGCGGGTACACCGGGGAG. This chain links TRBV18 with TRBJ2-2; a weak D match, TRBD2 (5 bases). The read is 3 residues too short to cover the CDR3 end, so that end is filled in from the germline J gene. Trimming took off 4 bases at V and 3 bases at J, with 18 bases between the two ends. The V gene's germline CDR1 is KGHSH and CDR2 LQKENI. This CDR3 comprises 17 residues.

With regard to this clone: With the read ending 3 residues before the CDR3 end, the germline J gene is used to fill in that end. The genes are TRBV7-9 and TRBJ1-3, with D perhaps TRBD1 (6 bases). CDR1 SEHNR and CDR2 FQNEAQ come from the germline V gene (reference sequence). There are 14 residues in the CDR3. V was shortened by 5 bases and J by 2 bases, with 10 bases between the two germline ends. The DNA read from the CDR3 is TGTGCCAGCAGCCGGACAGCAACTGGAAACACC. As protein: CASSRTATGNT. The CDR3 in its entirety is CASSRTATGNTIYF.

This clone is medium-sized within its sample. The read ends 3 residues early relative to the CDR3; the germline J gene fills the gap. The chain carries TRBV29-1 and TRBJ1-1; D is perhaps TRBD1 (6 bases). The ends were cut back, 4 bases at V and 1 base at J, with 16 bases in the middle. This CDR3 has 15 residues. Germline V gene data show CDR1 as SQVTM and CDR2 as ANQGSEA. The CDR3 reads CSVARAGAGNTEAFF. CDR3 DNA, as far as it was read: TGCAGCGTTGCTCGCGCAGGGGCGGGGAACACTGAA. The full variable domain, with the rest looked up from reference TRBV29-1 and TRBJ1-1, is SAVISQKPSRDICQRGTSLTIQCQVDSQVTMMFWYRQQPGQSLTLIATANQGSEATYESGFVIDKFPISRPNLTFSTLTVSNMSPEDSSIYLCSVARAGAGNTEAFFGQGTRLTVV.

This clone was detected a few times. The missing CDR3 end, 3 residues past where the read stops, is filled in from the germline J gene. The V and J genes are TRBV30 and TRBJ2-2; 8 nucleotides line up with TRBD1. This CDR3 contains 14 residues. Losses at the gene ends were 4 bases for V and 5 bases for J; bases not matched to a gene: 6. In germline, CDR1 is GTSNPN, CDR2 SVGIG (reference sequence). Partial CDR3 DNA: TGTGCCTGGACTGCAGGGGGCTTTACCGGGGAG. As protein: CAWTAGGFTGE. In full, the CDR3 is CAWTAGGFTGELFF. The full variable domain, completed using reference TRBV30 and TRBJ2-2, is SQTIHQWPATLVQPVGSPLSLECTVEGTSNPNLYWYRQAAGRGLQLLFYSVGIGQISSEVPQNLSASRPQDRQFILSSKKLLLSDSGFYLCAWTAGGFTGELFFGEGSRLTVL.

Details on this clone: The read terminates 3 residues before the CDR3 end, so the remaining end is supplied by the germline J gene. The rearrangement uses TRBV18 and TRBJ2-1, with TRBD2 matching over 7 bases. The CDR3 extends over 13 amino acids. Looked up from germline, CDR1 is KGHSH and CDR2 is LQKENI. V lost 3 bases, J lost 9 bases, and 5 bases stayed unmatched. The CDR3 region is CASSPSSGIEQFF. The covered CDR3 bases are TGTGCCAGCTCACCGTCTAGCGGAATTGAG. The full variable domain, rest sourced from reference TRBV18 and TRBJ2-1, is NAGVMQNPRHLVRRRGQEARLRCSPMKGHSHVYWYRQLPEEGLKFMVYLQKENIIDESGMPKERFSAEFPKEGPSILRIQQVVRGDSAAYFCASSPSSGIEQFFGPGTRLTVL.

Partial CDR3 DNA: TGTGCCTGGAACAGGGTAGATGGC. Amino acids: CAWNRVDG. The full CDR3 sequence reads CAWNRVDGYTF. V gene TRBV30 combines with J gene TRBJ1-2; tentative D call: TRBD1 (6 bases). The CDR3 end is not reached by the read, which stops 3 residues before it; the germline J gene fills it in. Germline V gene data show CDR1 as GTSNPN and CDR2 as SVGIG (reference sequence). CDR3 length: 11 amino acids. V was cut by 4 bases and J by 6 bases, with 9 bases left in between.

Worth noting for this clone: The observed sequence ends 3 residues before the CDR3 terminus, with the missing tail filled in from the germline J gene. The J gene is TRBJ1-6, the V gene TRBV30; TRBD1 aligns across 9 bases. The CDR3 covers 15 residues. The J segment lost 4 bases and the V segment lost 3 bases, leaving 4 bases of the junction unmatched. CDR1 GTSNPN and CDR2 SVGIG come from the germline V gene (reference sequence). The sequenced part of the CDR3 DNA is TGTGCCTGGAGCGCCGGACAGGGGTATAATTCACCC. The encoded protein is CAWSAGQGYNSP. Given in full, the CDR3 is CAWSAGQGYNSPLHF.

In its sample, this clone was seen a few times. The CDR3 extends 3 residues past the end of the read, so its final part is completed from the germline J gene. V gene TRBV7-9 combines with J gene TRBJ1-2, with a possible D match to TRBD1 (5 bases). V was clipped by 6 bases and J by 6 bases, with 14 bases between them. The CDR3 contains 13 residues. Germline V CDR1 and CDR2: SEHNR, FQNEAQ (reference sequence). The DNA read from the CDR3 is TGTGCCAGCAGTATAGGGGTCCACAATGGC. It codes for CASSIGVHNG. The whole CDR3 region reads CASSIGVHNGYTF.

This clone was picked up many times. Sequencing ends 3 residues short of the CDR3 end; the germline J gene provides the rest. V is TRBV29-1 and J is TRBJ2-6, with a weak D call TRBD1 (5 bases). Germline V gene lookup returns CDR1 SQVTM and CDR2 ANQGSEA. V was shortened by 2 bases and J by 0 bases, with 11 bases between the two germline ends. The CDR3 runs 16 residues. The CDR3 loop reads CSVERQGNSGANVLTF. The CDR3 DNA, read in part, is TGCAGCGTTGAACGGCAGGGTAACTCTGGGGCCAACGTC.

This clone is medium-sized (0.01 to 0.1%) within its sample. The CDR3 spells CASSLVGGRETQYF. CDR3 DNA, as far as it was read: TGTGCCAGCAGCTTAGTTGGGGGCCGGGAGACC. This chain connects TRBV7-8 to TRBJ2-5, with TRBD1 as a possible D gene (6 bases). The CDR3 end lies 3 residues beyond the end of the read and is filled in from the germline J gene. The CDR3 has 14 amino acids. Germline CDR1 SGHVS, CDR2 FQNEAQ. V lost 1 base and J 5 bases, leaving 11 bases between the germline ends.

This clone was found a few times. The CDR3 is CASSELGGGATQYF. Partial CDR3 DNA: TGTGCCAGCAGTGAATTAGGAGGGGGCGCGACC. This chain joins TRBV6-1 and TRBJ2-5; D is perhaps TRBD1 (7 bases). The read stops 3 residues short of the end of the CDR3; the missing end is completed from the germline J gene. Germline-derived CDR1 and CDR2 are MNHNS and SASEGT. The V gene lost 2 bases and the J gene lost 7 bases, with 14 bases spanning the gap. This CDR3 has 14 amino acids.

This clone was observed many times. From the germline J gene comes the end of the CDR3, since the read stops 3 residues before it. The gene calls are TRBV7-6 and TRBJ1-6; D not certain. V lost 6 bases, J lost 0 bases, and 6 bases lay in between. Germline CDR1 reads SGHVS; CDR2 reads FNYEAQ. This CDR3 contains 14 residues. The CDR3 region is CASRLSSYNSPLHF. Partial CDR3 DNA: TGTGCCAGCAGACTAAGCTCCTATAATTCACCC.

Worth noting for this clone: Read data end 3 residues before the CDR3 end; the end is taken from the germline J gene. The chain uses TRBV19 and TRBJ2-3, with 10 bases that match TRBD2. The ends lost 2 bases at V and 3 bases at J; junction bases unmatched: 5. This CDR3 is 16 amino acids long. The V gene's germline CDR1 is LNHDA and CDR2 SQIVND (reference sequence). The sequenced part of the CDR3 DNA is TGTGCCAGTAGTATAAGCCTAGCGGGGGCAACAGATACG. It encodes CASSISLAGATDT. The entire CDR3 reads CASSISLAGATDTQYF.

This clone was counted at least ten times. The read gets to within 3 residues of the CDR3 end, and the germline J gene fills in the rest. The J gene is TRBJ2-5, the V gene TRBV6-2 or TRBV6-3; D possibly corresponds to TRBD1 (6 bases). V was cut by 2 bases and J by 4 bases, with 14 bases left in between. CDR3 size: 15 residues. Germline assignment: CDR1 MNHEY and CDR2 SVGEGT. The CDR3 loop reads CASSYVRGRGETQYF. CDR3 DNA, as far as it was read: TGTGCCAGCAGTTACGTCAGGGGAAGGGGAGAGACC.

The table lists this clone with a few counts. The observed sequence ends 3 residues before the CDR3 terminus, with the missing tail filled in from the germline J gene. The V and J genes are TRBV6-2 or TRBV6-3 and TRBJ2-2, with 8 bases identical to TRBD2. The germline gives CDR1 MNHEY, CDR2 SVGEGT. The V gene end was trimmed by 5 bases and the J gene end by 4 bases; junction bases not matched to a gene: 3. This CDR3 has 14 amino acids. The CDR3 loop is CASSPLAGTGELFF. The part of the CDR3 DNA that was read is TGTGCCAGCAGTCCCCTAGCGGGCACCGGGGAG.

A few counts support this clone. Coverage ceases 3 residues before the CDR3 finishes, and the germline J gene fills in the end. This sequence joins TRBV7-9 and TRBJ2-1; D unclear. Germline CDR1 SEHNR, CDR2 FQNEAQ (reference sequence). V lost 5 bases, J lost 3 bases, and 5 bases lay in between. This CDR3 is built from 12 residues. The CDR3 sequence is CASSQIYNEQFF. The sequenced CDR3 bases are TGTGCCAGCAGCCAAATCTACAATGAG.

Notes on this clone: The CDR3 extends 3 residues past the end of the read, so its final part is completed from the germline J gene. The genes are TRBV6-1 and TRBJ2-7, with 7 bases aligning to TRBD2. There are 17 residues in the CDR3. V shed 6 bases and J 6 bases; nucleotides not matched to a gene: 20. CDR1 is MNHNS, CDR2 SASEGT, per germline. The CDR3: CASRERGLPLSPSEQYF. The part of the CDR3 DNA that was read is TGTGCCAGCAGAGAAAGGGGACTACCCTTATCTCCGAGCGAG.